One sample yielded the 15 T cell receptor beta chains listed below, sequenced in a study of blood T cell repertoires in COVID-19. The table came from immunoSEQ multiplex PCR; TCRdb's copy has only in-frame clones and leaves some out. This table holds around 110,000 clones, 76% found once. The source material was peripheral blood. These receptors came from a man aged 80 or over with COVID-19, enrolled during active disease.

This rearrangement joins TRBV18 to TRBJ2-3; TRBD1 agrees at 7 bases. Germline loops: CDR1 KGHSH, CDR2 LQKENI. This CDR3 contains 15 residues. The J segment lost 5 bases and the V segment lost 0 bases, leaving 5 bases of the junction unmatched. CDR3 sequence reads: CASSPPGTVRDTQYF. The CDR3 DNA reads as TGTGCCAGCTCACCACCCGGGACAGTCAGAGATACGCAGTATTTT.

CDR3 in DNA: TGTGCCAGCAGCTTACAGGGGCCCCCGGAGACCCAGTACTTC. Protein product: CASSLQGPPETQYF. The chain has TRBV7-3 and TRBJ2-5; tentatively, D is TRBD1 (6 bases). V lost 2 bases to trimming and J lost 5 bases, with 12 bases between them. In germline, CDR1 is SGHTA, CDR2 FQGTGA. The CDR3 contains 14 residues.

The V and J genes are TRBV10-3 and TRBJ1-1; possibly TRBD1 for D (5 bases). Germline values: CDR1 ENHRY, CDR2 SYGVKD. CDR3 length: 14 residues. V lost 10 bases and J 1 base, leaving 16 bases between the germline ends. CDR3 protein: CATFRAQGNTEAFF. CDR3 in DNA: TGTGCCACATTCCGGGCCCAGGGGAACACTGAAGCTTTCTTT.

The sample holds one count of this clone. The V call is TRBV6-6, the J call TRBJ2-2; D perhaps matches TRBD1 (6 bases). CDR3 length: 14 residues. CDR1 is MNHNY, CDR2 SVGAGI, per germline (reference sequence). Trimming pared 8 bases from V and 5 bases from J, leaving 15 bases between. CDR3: CASAPGHRTGELFF. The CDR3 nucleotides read TGTGCCAGCGCCCCGGGACACAGGACCGGGGAGCTGTTTTTT.

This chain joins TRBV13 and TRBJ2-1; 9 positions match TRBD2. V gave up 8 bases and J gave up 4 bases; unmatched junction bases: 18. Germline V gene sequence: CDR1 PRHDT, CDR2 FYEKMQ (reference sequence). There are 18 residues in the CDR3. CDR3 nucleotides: TGTGCCAGCCAGGAGAGGATAGCCGGGACTAGCCTGTACAATGAGCAGTTCTTC. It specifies CASQERIAGTSLYNEQFF.

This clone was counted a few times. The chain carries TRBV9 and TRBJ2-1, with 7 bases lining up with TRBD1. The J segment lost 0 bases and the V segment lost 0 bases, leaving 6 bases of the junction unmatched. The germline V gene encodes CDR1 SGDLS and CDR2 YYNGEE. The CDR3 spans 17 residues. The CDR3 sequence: CASSVAQGLSSYNEQFF. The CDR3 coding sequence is TGTGCCAGCAGCGTAGCACAGGGGCTAAGCTCCTACAATGAGCAGTTCTTC.

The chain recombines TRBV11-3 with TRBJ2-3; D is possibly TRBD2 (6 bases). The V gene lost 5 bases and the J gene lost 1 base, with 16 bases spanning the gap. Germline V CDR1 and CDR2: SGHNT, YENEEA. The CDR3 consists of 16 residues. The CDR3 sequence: CASSPRAGMGTDTQYF. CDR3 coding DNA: TGTGCCAGCAGCCCCAGGGCGGGGATGGGCACAGATACGCAGTATTTT.

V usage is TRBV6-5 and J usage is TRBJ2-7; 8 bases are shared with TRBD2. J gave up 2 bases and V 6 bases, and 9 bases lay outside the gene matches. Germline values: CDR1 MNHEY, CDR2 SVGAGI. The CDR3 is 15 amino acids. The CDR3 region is CASRVTAGATYEQYF. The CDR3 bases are TGTGCCAGCAGAGTCACAGCGGGAGCTACCTACGAGCAGTACTTC.

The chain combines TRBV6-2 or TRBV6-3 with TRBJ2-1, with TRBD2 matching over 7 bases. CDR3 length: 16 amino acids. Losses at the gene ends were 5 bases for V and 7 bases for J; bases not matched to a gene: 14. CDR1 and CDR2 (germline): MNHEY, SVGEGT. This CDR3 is CASSPMGGEGKNEQFF. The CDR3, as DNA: TGTGCCAGCAGTCCCATGGGGGGGGAGGGGAAAAATGAGCAGTTCTTC.

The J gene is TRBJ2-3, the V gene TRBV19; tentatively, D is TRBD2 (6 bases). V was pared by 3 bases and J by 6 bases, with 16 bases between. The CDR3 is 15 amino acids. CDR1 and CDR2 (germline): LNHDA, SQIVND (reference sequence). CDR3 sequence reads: CASSIELAPLDTQYF. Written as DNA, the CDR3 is TGTGCCAGTAGTATCGAACTAGCCCCGCTTGATACGCAGTATTTT.

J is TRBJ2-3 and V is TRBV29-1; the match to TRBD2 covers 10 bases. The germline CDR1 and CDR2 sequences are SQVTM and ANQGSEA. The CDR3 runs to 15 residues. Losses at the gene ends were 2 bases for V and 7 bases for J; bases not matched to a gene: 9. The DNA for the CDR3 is TGCAGCGTTGAACCCCTAGCGGGAGACACGAATACGCAGTATTTT. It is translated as CSVEPLAGDTNTQYF.

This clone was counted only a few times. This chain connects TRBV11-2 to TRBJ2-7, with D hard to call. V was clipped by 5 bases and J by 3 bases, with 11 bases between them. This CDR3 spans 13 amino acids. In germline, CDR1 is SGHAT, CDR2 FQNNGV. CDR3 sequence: CASSPSTFYEQYF. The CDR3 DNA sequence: TGTGCCAGCAGCCCCTCTACTTTCTACGAGCAGTACTTC. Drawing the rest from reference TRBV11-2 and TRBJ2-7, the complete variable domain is EAGVAQSPRYKIIEKRQSVAFWCNPISGHATLYWYQQILGQGPKLLIQFQNNGVVDDSQLPKDRFSAERLKGVDSTLKIQPAKLEDSAVYLCASSPSTFYEQYFGPGTRLTVT.

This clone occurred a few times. The chain's CDR3 is CASSLLSGRASDTQYF. CDR3 DNA: TGTGCCAGCAGTTTATTAAGCGGGAGGGCCTCAGATACGCAGTATTTT. The J gene is TRBJ2-3, the V gene TRBV28; 10 nucleotides align to TRBD2. This CDR3 spans 16 amino acids. The V and J ends lost 1 base and 4 bases, in that order; junction bases with no gene match: 5. Germline V lookup: CDR1 MDHEN, CDR2 SYDVKM. The variable domain in full, with the rest retrieved from reference TRBV28 and TRBJ2-3, is DVKVTQSSRYLVKRTGEKVFLECVQDMDHENMFWYRQDPGLGLRLIYFSYDVKMKEKGDIPEGYSVSREKKERFSLILESASTNQTSMYLCASSLLSGRASDTQYFGPGTRLTVL.

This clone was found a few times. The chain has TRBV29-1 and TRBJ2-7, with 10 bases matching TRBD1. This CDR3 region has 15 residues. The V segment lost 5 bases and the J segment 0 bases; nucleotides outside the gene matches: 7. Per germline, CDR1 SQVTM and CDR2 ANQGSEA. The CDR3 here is CSVLWTGGLSYEQYF. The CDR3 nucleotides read TGCAGCGTTCTCTGGACAGGGGGTCTCTCCTACGAGCAGTACTTC.

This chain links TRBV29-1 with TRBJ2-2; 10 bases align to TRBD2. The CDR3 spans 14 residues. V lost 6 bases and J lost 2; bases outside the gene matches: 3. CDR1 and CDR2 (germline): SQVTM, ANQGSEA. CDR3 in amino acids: CSVGLAANTGELFF. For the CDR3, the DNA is TGCAGCGTCGGACTAGCGGCTAACACCGGGGAGCTGTTTTTT.